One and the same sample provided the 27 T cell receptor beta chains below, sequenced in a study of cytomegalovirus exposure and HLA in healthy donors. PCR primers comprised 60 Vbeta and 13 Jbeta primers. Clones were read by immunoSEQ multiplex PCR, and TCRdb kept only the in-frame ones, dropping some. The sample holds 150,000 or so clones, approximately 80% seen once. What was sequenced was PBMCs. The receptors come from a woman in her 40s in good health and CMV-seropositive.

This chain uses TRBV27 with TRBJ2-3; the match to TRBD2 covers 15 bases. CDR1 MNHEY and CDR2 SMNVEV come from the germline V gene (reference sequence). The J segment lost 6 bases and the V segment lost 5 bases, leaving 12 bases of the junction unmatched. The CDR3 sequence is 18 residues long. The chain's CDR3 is CASSQRRRTSGRADTQYF. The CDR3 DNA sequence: TGTGCCAGCAGTCAACGCCGTCGGACTAGCGGGAGGGCGGATACGCAGTATTTT.

The CDR3 DNA follows: TGTGCCAGCAGCTATGGACAGGGGGGAATCTATGGCTACACCTTC. This encodes CASSYGQGGIYGYTF. The chain uses TRBV9 and TRBJ1-2, with 10 bases that match TRBD1. The CDR3 is made up of 15 amino acids. The V and J ends lost 4 bases and 4 bases, in that order; junction bases with no gene match: 7. Germline assignment: CDR1 SGDLS and CDR2 YYNGEE.

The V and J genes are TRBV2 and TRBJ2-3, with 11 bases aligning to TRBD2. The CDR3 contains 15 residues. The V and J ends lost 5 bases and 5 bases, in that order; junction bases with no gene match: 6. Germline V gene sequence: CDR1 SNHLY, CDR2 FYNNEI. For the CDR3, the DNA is TGTGCCAGCAGTTTGACTAGCGGGAAGATAGATACGCAGTATTTT. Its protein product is CASSLTSGKIDTQYF. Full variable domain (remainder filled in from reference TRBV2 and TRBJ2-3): EPEVTQTPSHQVTQMGQEVILRCVPISNHLYFYWYRQILGQKVEFLVSFYNNEISEKSEIFDDQFSVERPDGSNFTLKIRSTKLEDSAMYFCASSLTSGKIDTQYFGPGTRLTVL.

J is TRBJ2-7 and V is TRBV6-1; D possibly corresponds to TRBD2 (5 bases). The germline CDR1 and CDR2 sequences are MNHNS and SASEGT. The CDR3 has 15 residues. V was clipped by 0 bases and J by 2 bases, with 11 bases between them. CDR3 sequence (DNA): TGTGCCAGCAGTGAAGCGGGAGTACCCACCTACGAGCAGTACTTC. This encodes CASSEAGVPTYEQYF.

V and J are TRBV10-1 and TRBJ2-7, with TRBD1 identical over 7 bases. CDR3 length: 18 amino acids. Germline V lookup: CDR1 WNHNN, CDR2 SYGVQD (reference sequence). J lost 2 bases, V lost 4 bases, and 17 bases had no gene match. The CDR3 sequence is CASSGGRYGTARTYEQYF. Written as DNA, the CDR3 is TGCGCCAGCAGTGGGGGAAGGTACGGGACAGCAAGAACCTACGAGCAGTACTTC.

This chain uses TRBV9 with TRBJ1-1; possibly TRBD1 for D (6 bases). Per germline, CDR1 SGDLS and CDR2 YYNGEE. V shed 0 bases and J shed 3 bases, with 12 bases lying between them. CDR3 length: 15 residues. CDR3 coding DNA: TGTGCCAGCAGCGTAGTAAACAGGGCTGACACTGAAGCTTTCTTT. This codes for CASSVVNRADTEAFF.

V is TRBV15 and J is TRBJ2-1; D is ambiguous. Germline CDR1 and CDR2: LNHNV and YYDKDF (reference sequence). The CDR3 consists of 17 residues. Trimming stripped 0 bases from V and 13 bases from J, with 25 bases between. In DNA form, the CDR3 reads TGTGCCACCAGCAGAGAGAACCCCGGTCTTAATAATCTCCCCCAGTTCTTC. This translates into CATSRENPGLNNLPQFF.

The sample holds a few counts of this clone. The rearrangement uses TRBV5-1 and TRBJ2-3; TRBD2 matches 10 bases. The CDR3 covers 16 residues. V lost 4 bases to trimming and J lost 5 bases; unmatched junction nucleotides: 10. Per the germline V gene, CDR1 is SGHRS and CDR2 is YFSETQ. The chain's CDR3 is CASSHSAGGPIDTQYF. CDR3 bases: TGCGCCAGCAGCCACTCAGCGGGAGGGCCGATAGATACGCAGTATTTT.

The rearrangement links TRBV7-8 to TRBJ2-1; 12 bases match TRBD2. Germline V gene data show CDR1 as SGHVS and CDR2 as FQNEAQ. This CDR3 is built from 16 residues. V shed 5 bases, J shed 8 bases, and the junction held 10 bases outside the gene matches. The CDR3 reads CASSLKRTSGTHEQFF. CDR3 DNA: TGTGCCAGCAGCCTTAAGAGGACTAGCGGGACCCATGAGCAGTTCTTC. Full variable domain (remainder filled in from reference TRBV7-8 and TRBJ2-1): GAGVSQSPRYKVAKRGQDVALRCDPISGHVSLFWYQQALGQGPEFLTYFQNEAQLDKSGLPSDRFFAERPEGSVSTLKIQRTQQEDSAVYLCASSLKRTSGTHEQFFGPGTRLTVL.

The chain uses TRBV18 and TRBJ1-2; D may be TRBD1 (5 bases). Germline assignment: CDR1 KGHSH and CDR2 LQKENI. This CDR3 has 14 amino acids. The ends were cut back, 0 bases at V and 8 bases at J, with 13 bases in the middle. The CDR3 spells CASSPPDTAEGYTF. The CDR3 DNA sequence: TGTGCCAGCTCACCACCGGACACCGCCGAGGGCTACACCTTC.

The CDR3 loop reads CASSYSAASSYNEQFF. The CDR3 DNA is TGTGCCAGCAGTTACTCGGCGGCCAGCTCCTACAATGAGCAGTTCTTC. The J gene is TRBJ2-1, the V gene TRBV6-5; D is undetermined. The CDR3 has 16 amino acids. V gave up 0 bases and J gave up 0 bases, with 9 bases separating them. Per germline, CDR1 MNHEY and CDR2 SVGAGI.

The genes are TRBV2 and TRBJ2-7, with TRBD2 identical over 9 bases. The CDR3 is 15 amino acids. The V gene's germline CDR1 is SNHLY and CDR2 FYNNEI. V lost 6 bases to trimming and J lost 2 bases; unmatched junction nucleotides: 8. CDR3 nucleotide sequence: TGTGCCAGCAGGGCCCTGGCTAGCGGGGCCTACGAGCAGTACTTC. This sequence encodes CASRALASGAYEQYF. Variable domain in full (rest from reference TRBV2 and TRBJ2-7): EPEVTQTPSHQVTQMGQEVILRCVPISNHLYFYWYRQILGQKVEFLVSFYNNEISEKSEIFDDQFSVERPDGSNFTLKIRSTKLEDSAMYFCASRALASGAYEQYFGPGTRLTVT.

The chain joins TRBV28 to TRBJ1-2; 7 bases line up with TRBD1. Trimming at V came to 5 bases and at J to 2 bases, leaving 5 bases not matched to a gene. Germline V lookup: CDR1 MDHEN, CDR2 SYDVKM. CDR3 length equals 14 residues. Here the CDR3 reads CASSQGGANYGYTF. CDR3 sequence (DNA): TGTGCCAGCAGTCAAGGGGGCGCGAACTATGGCTACACCTTC.

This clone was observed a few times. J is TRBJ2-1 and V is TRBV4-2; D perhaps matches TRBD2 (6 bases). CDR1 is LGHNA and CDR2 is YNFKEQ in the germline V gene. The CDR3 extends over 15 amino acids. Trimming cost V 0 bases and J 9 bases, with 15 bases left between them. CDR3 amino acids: CASSQDSGSALEQFF. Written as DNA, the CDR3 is TGTGCCAGCAGCCAAGACAGCGGGTCCGCCCTTGAGCAGTTCTTC.

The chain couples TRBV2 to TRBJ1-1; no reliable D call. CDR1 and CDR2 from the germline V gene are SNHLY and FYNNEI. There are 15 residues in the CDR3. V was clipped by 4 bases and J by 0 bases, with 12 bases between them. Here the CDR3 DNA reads TGTGCCAGCAGTGCTGGCAGAATTATGAACACTGAAGCTTTCTTT. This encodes CASSAGRIMNTEAFF.

The CDR3 DNA is TGTGCCTGGAGTGTACGGGGGTTCGGACAGGGAAAGAACACTGAAGCTTTCTTT. This translates into CAWSVRGFGQGKNTEAFF. The chain carries TRBV30 and TRBJ1-1, with TRBD1 identical over 8 bases. The CDR3 loop spans 18 amino acids. Losses at the gene ends were 0 bases for V and 1 base for J; bases not matched to a gene: 13. Per the germline V gene, CDR1 is GTSNPN and CDR2 is SVGIG (reference sequence). The whole variable domain, remainder taken from reference TRBV30 and TRBJ1-1, is SQTIHQWPATLVQPVGSPLSLECTVEGTSNPNLYWYRQAAGRGLQLLFYSVGIGQISSEVPQNLSASRPQDRQFILSSKKLLLSDSGFYLCAWSVRGFGQGKNTEAFFGQGTRLTVV.

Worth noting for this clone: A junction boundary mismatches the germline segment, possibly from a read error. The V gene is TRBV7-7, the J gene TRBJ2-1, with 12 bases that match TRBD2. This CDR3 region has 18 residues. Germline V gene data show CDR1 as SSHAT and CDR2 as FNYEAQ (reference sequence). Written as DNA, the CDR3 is TGTGCTAGCAGCAGGAAGGCTAGCGGGAGGGCGGGCTACAATGAGCAGTTCTTC. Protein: CASSRKASGRAGYNEQFF.

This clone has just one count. This CDR3 is CASSSLHQPQHF. The CDR3 nucleotides read TGTGCCAGCAGTTCCCTACATCAGCCCCAGCATTTT. This chain joins TRBV28 and TRBJ1-5; D is unclear. CDR1 is MDHEN and CDR2 is SYDVKM in the germline V gene. This CDR3 has 12 residues. Trimming removed 4 bases from V and 5 bases from J, with 6 bases in between.

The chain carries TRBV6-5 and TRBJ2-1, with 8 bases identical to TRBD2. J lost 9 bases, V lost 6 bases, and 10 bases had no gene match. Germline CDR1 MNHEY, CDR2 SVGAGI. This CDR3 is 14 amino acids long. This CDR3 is CASSRPAGEGEQFF. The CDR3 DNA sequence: TGTGCCAGCAGCCGACCAGCGGGAGAGGGTGAGCAGTTCTTC.

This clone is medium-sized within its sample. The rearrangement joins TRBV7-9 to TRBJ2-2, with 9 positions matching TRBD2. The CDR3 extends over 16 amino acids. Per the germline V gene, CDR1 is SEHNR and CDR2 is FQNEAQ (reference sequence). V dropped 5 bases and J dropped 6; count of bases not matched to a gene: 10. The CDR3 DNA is TGTGCCAGCAGCCCCTCTGGCGGGAGGGCGTCCGGGGAGCTGTTTTTT. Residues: CASSPSGGRASGELFF.

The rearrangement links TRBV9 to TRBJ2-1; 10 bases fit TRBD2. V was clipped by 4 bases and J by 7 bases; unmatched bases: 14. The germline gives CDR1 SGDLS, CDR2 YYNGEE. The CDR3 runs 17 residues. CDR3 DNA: TGTGCCAGCAGCCCCTTTACGGGACTAGCGCCAAGGAATGAGCAGTTCTTC. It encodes CASSPFTGLAPRNEQFF.

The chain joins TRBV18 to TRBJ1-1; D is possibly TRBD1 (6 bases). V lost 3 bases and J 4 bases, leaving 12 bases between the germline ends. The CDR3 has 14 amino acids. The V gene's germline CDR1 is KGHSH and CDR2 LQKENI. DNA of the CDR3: TGTGCCAGCTCACCGGACAGAATAGTCACTGAAGCTTTCTTT. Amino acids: CASSPDRIVTEAFF.

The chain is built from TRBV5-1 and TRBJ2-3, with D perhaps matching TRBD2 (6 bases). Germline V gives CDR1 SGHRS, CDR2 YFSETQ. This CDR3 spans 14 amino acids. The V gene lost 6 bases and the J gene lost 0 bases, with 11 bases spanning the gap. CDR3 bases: TGCGCCAGCACCCTGGGGGGTAGCACAGATACGCAGTATTTT. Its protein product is CASTLGGSTDTQYF.

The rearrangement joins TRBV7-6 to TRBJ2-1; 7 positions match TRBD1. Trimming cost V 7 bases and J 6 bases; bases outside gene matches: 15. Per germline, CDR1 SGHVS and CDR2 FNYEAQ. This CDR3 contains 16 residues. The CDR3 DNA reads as TGTGCCAGCAACCTATCCGGTGGACAGGATCCCAATGAGCAGTTCTTC. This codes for CASNLSGGQDPNEQFF. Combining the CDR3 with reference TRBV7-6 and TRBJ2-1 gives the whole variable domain GAGVSQSPRYKVTKRGQDVALRCDPISGHVSLYWYRQALGQGPEFLTYFNYEAQQDKSGLPNDRFSAERPEGSISTLTIQRTEQRDSAMYRCASNLSGGQDPNEQFFGPGTRLTVL.

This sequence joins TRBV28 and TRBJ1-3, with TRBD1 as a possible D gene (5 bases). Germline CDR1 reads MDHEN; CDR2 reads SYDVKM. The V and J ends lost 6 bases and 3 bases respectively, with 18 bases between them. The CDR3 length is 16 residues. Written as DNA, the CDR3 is TGTGCCAGCAGCAGCCCGGGTCCCGGGGGTGGAAACACCATATATTTT. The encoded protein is CASSSPGPGGGNTIYF.

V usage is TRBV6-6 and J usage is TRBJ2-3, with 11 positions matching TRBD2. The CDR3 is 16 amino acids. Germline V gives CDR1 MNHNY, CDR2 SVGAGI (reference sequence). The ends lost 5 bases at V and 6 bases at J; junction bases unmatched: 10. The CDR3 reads CASSPIAGGGIDTQYF. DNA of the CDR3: TGTGCCAGCAGTCCAATAGCGGGAGGGGGAATTGATACGCAGTATTTT.

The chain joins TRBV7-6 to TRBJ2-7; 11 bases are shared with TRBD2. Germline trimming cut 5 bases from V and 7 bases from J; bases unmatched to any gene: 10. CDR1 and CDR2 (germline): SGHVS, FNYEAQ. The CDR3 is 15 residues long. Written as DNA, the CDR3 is TGTGCCAGCAGCCTGATAGCGGGAGGGCCAGGGGAGCAGTACTTC. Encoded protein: CASSLIAGGPGEQYF.